The next 9 T cell receptor beta chains were all read from a single sample in a study of tumor and adjacent non-tumor tissue in lung cancer. The library came from three nested PCR rounds adapted from ARM-PCR protocols. From the multiplex PCR reads, TCRdb called clonotypes with MiXCR, one entry per CDR3 protein. The table lists 40,000 or so distinct CDR3 sequences, 60% of them singletons, with less than 55% in the top ten. RNA was extracted from bulk tissue without any cell sorting. Distant lung tissue was collected more than 3 cm away from the tumor edge. The sequenced material came from distant non-tumor lung tissue. The receptors derive from a man aged 45-65 years with non-small cell lung cancer.

In the case of this clonotype: At one of its ends the junction is not consistent with the germline gene, which may arise from a read error. The chain couples TRBV5-6 to TRBJ2-7; D not resolved. Germline V gives CDR1 SGHDT, CDR2 YYEEEE. This CDR3 is 14 amino acids long. CDR3 sequence (DNA): TGTGCAAGCAGCTTGTCCGCCAACTTCTACGAGCAGTACTTC. Protein product: CASSLSANFYEQYF.

This clonotype is classed as medium-sized (0.01 to 0.1%). This chain uses TRBV11-3 with TRBJ1-5; a weak D match, TRBD1 (6 bases). V was pared by 4 bases and J by 6 bases, with 13 bases between. The germline gives CDR1 SGHNT, CDR2 YENEEA. The CDR3 spans 14 residues. In DNA, the CDR3 is TGTGCCAGCAGCTCAGGGGAAAAGGCTCAGCCCCAGCATTTT. Translation gives CASSSGEKAQPQHF.

This clonotype was seen many times. J is TRBJ2-4 and V is TRBV28; D is perhaps TRBD1 or TRBD2 (6 bases each). Trimming removed 7 bases from V and 7 bases from J, with 11 bases in between. Germline V gives CDR1 MDHEN, CDR2 SYDVKM. CDR3 length equals 12 residues. The CDR3 here is CASTEGGNIQYF. In DNA, the CDR3 is TGTGCCAGCACCGAAGGGGGGAACATTCAGTACTTC.

This CDR3 is CASSFRDQPQHF. CDR3 sequence (DNA): TGTGCCAGCAGTTTTAGGGATCAGCCCCAGCATTTT. This chain connects TRBV28 to TRBJ1-5; D unclear. The CDR3 is 12 residues long. Between the trimmed V and J ends, which lost 3 bases and 5 bases, there was a span of 5 bases. The germline gives CDR1 MDHEN, CDR2 SYDVKM.

Comment on this clonotype: This CDR3 fails to terminate in the conserved phenylalanine or tryptophan, so it likely reflects a read error. The chain is built from TRBV11-2 and TRBJ2-1; 13 bases are a match to TRBD2. The germline V gene encodes CDR1 SGHAT and CDR2 FQNNGV. The CDR3 has 16 amino acids. Losses at the gene ends were 7 bases for V and 6 bases for J; bases not matched to a gene: 9. The CDR3 loop reads CASTEMGTSGINEQFL. CDR3 DNA: TGTGCCAGCACTGAGATGGGGACTAGCGGGATCAATGAGCAGTTCTTA.

V usage is TRBV11-2 and J usage is TRBJ2-7; TRBD2 might be the D (6 bases). The germline CDR1 and CDR2 sequences are SGHAT and FQNNGV. V shed 5 bases and J shed 7 bases, with 27 bases lying between them. This CDR3 is 17 amino acids long. The CDR3 is CASSIGRSARGSQEQYF. As DNA, the CDR3 is TGTGCCAGCAGCATAGGAAGATCCGCTCGGGGGTCCCAGGAGCAGTACTTC.

Ten or more counts support this clonotype. The chain carries TRBV30 and TRBJ2-7; no clear D. Germline values: CDR1 GTSNPN, CDR2 SVGIG (reference sequence). The CDR3 runs to 15 residues. Trimming removed 4 bases from V and 0 bases from J, with 16 bases in between. The CDR3 protein is CAWIRRGRSSYEQYF. The CDR3 nucleotides read TGTGCCTGGATACGAAGAGGCCGTAGCTCCTACGAGCAGTACTTC.

A note on this clonotype: The CDR3 does not close with the conserved phenylalanine or tryptophan, likely indicating a read error. CDR3 sequence reads: CATSDPGQRNYGYTL. CDR3 bases: TGTGCCACCAGTGACCCGGGACAGAGGAACTATGGCTACACCCTC. The V and J genes are TRBV24-1 and TRBJ1-2; 7 bases match TRBD1. The trim removed 4 bases at V and 2 bases at J, leaving 6 bases unmatched. The CDR3 contains 15 residues. Germline values: CDR1 KGHDR, CDR2 SFDVKD.

In regard to this clonotype: Compared with germline, one end of the junction differs, possibly owing to a read error. The chain has TRBV11-2 and TRBJ2-3, with D hard to call. The CDR3 loop spans 19 amino acids. Germline CDR1 is SGHAT and CDR2 is FQNNGV. CDR3 loop: CASSLSSADGVRGTDAQYF. In DNA form, the CDR3 reads TGTGCCAGCAGCTTATCTAGTGCGGATGGAGTACGAGGCACAGATGCGCAGTATTTT. The complete variable domain, with remaining parts taken from reference TRBV11-2 and TRBJ2-3, reads EAGVAQSPRYKIIEKRQSVAFWCNPISGHATLYWYQQILGQGPKLLIQFQNNGVVDDSQLPKDRFSAERLKGVDSTLKIQPAKLEDSAVYLCASSLSSADGVRGTDAQYFGPGTRLTVL.